This TCR beta chain was sequenced in a study of OX40 agonist ivuxolimab in advanced cancers. At the level of the study: Earlier anti-PD-1, anti-PD-L1 or anti-CTLA-4 therapy was permitted; 40% had received some.

Autoimmune disease history or systemic immunosuppression led to patients being barred. With baseline, cycle 4 day 1, and cycle 7 day 1 as timepoints, blood was sampled. Study-wide findings and caveats: Relative to CD4+ cells, CD8+ T cells on average had more expanded clones.

Data came from immunoSEQ multiplex PCR; TCRdb stores just in-frame clones and leaves some out. There are about 120,000 clones in the sample; over 75% occur only once, and around 0.55% lies in the top ten. A note on this clone: Its specificity is unknown.

CDR3 size: 11 residues. Per the germline V gene, CDR1 is MGHDK and CDR2 is SYGVNS. The sample in question was CD4+ or CD8+ T cells sorted from blood, obtained in a trial of the OX40 agonist ivuxolimab. The rearrangement links TRBV25-1 to TRBJ2-7; unclear D gene. The receptor comes from an adult with an advanced solid tumor such as melanoma, head and neck, liver or kidney cancer. The CDR3 nucleotides read TGTGCGACGTCACGCGGTTACGAGCAGTACTTC. The encoded protein is CATSRGYEQYF.